This T cell receptor beta chain comes out of a study of beta chain features in type 1 diabetes. Each donor gave one heparinised blood draw averaging roughly 120 mL. Sorted cells reached over 95% purity in every population. cDNA synthesis used the whole RNA isolate, giving expressed TCRB sequences. Sequencing was performed with immunoSEQ multiplex PCR; in TCRdb, only in-frame clones are kept and a portion is missing. Among approximately 170,000 clones listed, approximately 7.9% were seen once. General study results and limits: When Type 1 diabetes patients were examined, their TCRB CDR3s proved moderately but significantly shorter in all four CD4+ subsets. The influence of HLA type on TCRB rearrangement stayed undetermined.

This clone has only a few counts. Its specificity is not known. The CDR3 spans 14 residues. J gave up 7 bases and V 6 bases, and 5 bases lay outside the gene matches. The germline gives CDR1 MNHEY, CDR2 SVGAGI. Sequencing was performed on central memory CD4+ T cells from blood. This TCR was recovered from a man aged 18 to 29 with type 1 diabetes. This chain links TRBV6-5 with TRBJ1-6, with 8 nucleotides matching TRBD1. In DNA, the CDR3 is TGTGCCAGCAGGAAGACAGGGGTCAATTCACCCCTCCACTTT. Protein product: CASRKTGVNSPLHF.